Listed below are T cell receptor beta chains from one sample, sequenced in a study of human T cells and chemical hapten exposure. TCRdb analysed the RACE reads with MiXCR anew, one entry per CDR3 protein. The sample lists around 260,000 distinct CDR3 sequences, approximately 8.6% seen once, with 2% to 2.5% in the top ten. Here the sequenced sample was whole blood, taken in connection with sensitization to the hapten diphenylcyclopropenone (DPC). These receptors were taken from a woman aged 40 to 55 with alopecia areata. Some clones in this sample may be carry-over from other donors' samples. Each CDR3 is given with its conserved first and last residue. Fields, in order: clone size, V gene, CDR3 protein. The size field is filled for only some rows; it gives once, few, many or a size class.

clone size: few; V gene: TRBV29-1; CDR3 protein: CSATTGEGNEKLFF
clone size: .; V gene: TRBV6-5; CDR3 protein: CASSPGQGTGKYIQYF
clone size: .; V gene: TRBV24-1; CDR3 protein: CATSRTRTGITDTQYF
clone size: few; V gene: TRBV12-3/TRBV12-4; CDR3 protein: CASSLQQSNQPQHF
clone size: many; V gene: TRBV5-1; CDR3 protein: CASSFPGSYNEQFF
clone size: few; V gene: TRBV29-1; CDR3 protein: CSVEPGLGNTIYF
clone size: .; V gene: TRBV10-3; CDR3 protein: CATGQGSETQYF
clone size: .; V gene: TRBV28; CDR3 protein: CASSLAGLTGELFF
clone size: few; V gene: TRBV4-1; CDR3 protein: CASSPRAGVGDTQYF
clone size: .; V gene: TRBV7-9; CDR3 protein: CASSSGQGARIEQFF
clone size: .; V gene: TRBV20-1; CDR3 protein: CSARGTSGNLVHEQYF
clone size: .; V gene: TRBV13; CDR3 protein: CASSWTGGANTEAFF
clone size: many; V gene: TRBV18; CDR3 protein: CASSTTSGQGDTQYF
clone size: .; V gene: TRBV6-2/TRBV6-3; CDR3 protein: CASTTLTSGRIQTQYF
clone size: few; V gene: TRBV28; CDR3 protein: CASSGQVSNQPQHF
clone size: few; V gene: TRBV7-9; CDR3 protein: CASGPLGFRETQYF
clone size: few; V gene: TRBV4-2; CDR3 protein: CASSPVNRNTGELFF
clone size: few; V gene: TRBV6-1; CDR3 protein: CASREDRDAYQPQHF
clone size: .; V gene: TRBV7-7; CDR3 protein: CASSLKGGRAWNEQFF
clone size: .; V gene: TRBV6-4; CDR3 protein: CASSDITDTQYF
clone size: .; V gene: TRBV27; CDR3 protein: CASSLGGGANTGELFF
clone size: many; V gene: TRBV28; CDR3 protein: CASSRTQAREQFF
clone size: .; V gene: TRBV7-9; CDR3 protein: CASSLEAGMGQPQHF
clone size: .; V gene: TRBV10-3; CDR3 protein: CAISDQRTEGPYGYTF
clone size: .; V gene: TRBV20-1; CDR3 protein: CSALPDTDTQYF
clone size: few; V gene: TRBV6-6; CDR3 protein: CASSYRRDTGELFF
clone size: .; V gene: TRBV5-4; CDR3 protein: CASSAGGALGDGYTF
clone size: .; V gene: TRBV20-1; CDR3 protein: CSAPGGQGQPQHF
clone size: many; V gene: TRBV6-1; CDR3 protein: CASSVGNRGAQYF